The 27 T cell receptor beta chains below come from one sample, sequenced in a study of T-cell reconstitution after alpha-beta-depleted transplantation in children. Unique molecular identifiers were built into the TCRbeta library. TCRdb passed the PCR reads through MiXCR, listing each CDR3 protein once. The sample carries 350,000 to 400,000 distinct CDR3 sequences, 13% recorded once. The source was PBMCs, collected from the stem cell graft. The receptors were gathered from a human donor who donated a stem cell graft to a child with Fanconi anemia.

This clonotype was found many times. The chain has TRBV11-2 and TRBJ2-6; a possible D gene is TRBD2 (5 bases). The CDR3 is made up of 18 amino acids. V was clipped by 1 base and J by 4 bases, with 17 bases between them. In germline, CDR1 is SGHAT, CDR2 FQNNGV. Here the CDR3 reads CASSLVATVRVGANVLTF. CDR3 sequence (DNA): TGTGCCAGCAGCTTAGTAGCCACGGTGAGGGTCGGGGCCAACGTCCTGACTTTC.

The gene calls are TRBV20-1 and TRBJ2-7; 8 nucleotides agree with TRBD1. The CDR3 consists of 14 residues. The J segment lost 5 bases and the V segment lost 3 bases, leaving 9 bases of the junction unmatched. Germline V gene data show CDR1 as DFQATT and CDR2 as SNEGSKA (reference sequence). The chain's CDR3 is CSASRGLAQNEQYV. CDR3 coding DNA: TGCAGTGCTAGCAGGGGGCTAGCCCAAAACGAGCAGTACGTC.

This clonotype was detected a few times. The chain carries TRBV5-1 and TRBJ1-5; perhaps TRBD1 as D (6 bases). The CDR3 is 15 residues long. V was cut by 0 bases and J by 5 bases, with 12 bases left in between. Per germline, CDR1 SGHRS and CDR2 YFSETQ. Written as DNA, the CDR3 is TGCGCCAGCAGCTTGGGGCCCAGGGGAGATCAGCCCCAGCATTTT. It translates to CASSLGPRGDQPQHF.

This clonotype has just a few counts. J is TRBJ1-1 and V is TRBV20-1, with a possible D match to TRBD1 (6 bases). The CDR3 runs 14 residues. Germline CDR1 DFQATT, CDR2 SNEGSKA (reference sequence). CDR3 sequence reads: CRTQPPDRNTEAFF. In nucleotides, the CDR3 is TGCAGGACGCAACCTCCGGACAGGAACACTGAAGCTTTCTTT.

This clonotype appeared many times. The CDR3 nucleotides are TGTGCCAGCACCGACAGAATAAACACTGAAGCTTTCTTT. This sequence encodes CASTDRINTEAFF. The chain employs TRBV6-1 and TRBJ1-1, with a possible D match to TRBD1 (5 bases). The germline V and J ends were trimmed by 7 bases and 2 bases, with 11 bases remaining between them. This CDR3 region has 13 residues. The germline CDR1 and CDR2 sequences are MNHNS and SASEGT.

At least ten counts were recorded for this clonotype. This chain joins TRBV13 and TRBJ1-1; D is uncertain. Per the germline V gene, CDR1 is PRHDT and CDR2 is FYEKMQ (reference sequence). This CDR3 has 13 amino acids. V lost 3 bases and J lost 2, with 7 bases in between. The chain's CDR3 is CASSFQLNTEAFF. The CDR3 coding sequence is TGTGCCAGCAGCTTTCAGCTAAACACTGAAGCTTTCTTT.

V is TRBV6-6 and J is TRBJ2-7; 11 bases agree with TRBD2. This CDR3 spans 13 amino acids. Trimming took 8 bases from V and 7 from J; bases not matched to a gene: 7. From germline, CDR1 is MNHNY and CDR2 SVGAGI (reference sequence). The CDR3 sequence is CASALAGVSEQYF. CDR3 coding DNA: TGTGCCAGCGCACTAGCGGGGGTTAGTGAGCAGTACTTC.

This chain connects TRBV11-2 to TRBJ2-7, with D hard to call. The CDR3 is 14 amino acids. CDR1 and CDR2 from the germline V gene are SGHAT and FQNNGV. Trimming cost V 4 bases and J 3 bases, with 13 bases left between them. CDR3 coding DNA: TGTGCCAGCAGCTCCCTTCGGACGGTCTACGAGCAGTACTTC. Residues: CASSSLRTVYEQYF. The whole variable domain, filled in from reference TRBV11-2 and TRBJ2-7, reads EAGVAQSPRYKIIEKRQSVAFWCNPISGHATLYWYQQILGQGPKLLIQFQNNGVVDDSQLPKDRFSAERLKGVDSTLKIQPAKLEDSAVYLCASSSLRTVYEQYFGPGTRLTVT.

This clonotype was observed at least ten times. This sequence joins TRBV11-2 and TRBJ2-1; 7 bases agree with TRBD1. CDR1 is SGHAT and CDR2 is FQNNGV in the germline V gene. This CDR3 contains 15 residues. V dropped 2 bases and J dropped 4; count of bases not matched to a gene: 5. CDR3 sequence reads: CASSLLGTVYNEQFF. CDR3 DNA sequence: TGTGCCAGCAGCTTACTCGGGACAGTATACAATGAGCAGTTCTTC.

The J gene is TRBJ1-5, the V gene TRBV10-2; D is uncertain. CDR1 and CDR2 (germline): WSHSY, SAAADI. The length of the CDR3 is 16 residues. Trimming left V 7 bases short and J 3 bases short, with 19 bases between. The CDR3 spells CASTPQAGSFNQPQHF. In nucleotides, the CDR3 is TGCGCCAGCACCCCTCAAGCGGGGAGTTTCAATCAGCCCCAGCATTTT.

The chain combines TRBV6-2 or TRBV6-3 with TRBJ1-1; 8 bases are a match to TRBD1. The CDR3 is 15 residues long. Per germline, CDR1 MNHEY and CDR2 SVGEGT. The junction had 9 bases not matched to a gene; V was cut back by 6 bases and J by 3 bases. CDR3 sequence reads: CASSRRQGKDTEAFF. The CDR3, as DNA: TGTGCCAGCAGCCGCCGACAGGGGAAGGACACTGAAGCTTTCTTT.

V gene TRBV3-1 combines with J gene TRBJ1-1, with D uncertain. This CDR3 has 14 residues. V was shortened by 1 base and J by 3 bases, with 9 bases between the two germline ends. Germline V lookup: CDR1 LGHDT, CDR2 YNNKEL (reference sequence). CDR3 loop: CASSQGLSHTEAFF. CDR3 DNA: TGTGCCAGCAGCCAAGGGCTTAGCCACACTGAAGCTTTCTTT. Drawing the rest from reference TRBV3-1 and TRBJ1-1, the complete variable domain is DTAVSQTPKYLVTQMGNDKSIKCEQNLGHDTMYWYKQDSKKFLKIMFSYNNKELIINETVPNRFSPKSPDKAHLNLHINSLELGDSAVYFCASSQGLSHTEAFFGQGTRLTVV.

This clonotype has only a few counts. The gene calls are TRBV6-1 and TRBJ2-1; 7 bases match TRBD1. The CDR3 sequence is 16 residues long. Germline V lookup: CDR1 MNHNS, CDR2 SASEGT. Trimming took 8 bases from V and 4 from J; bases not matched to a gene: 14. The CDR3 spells CASAPRTGQKYNEQFF. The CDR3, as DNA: TGTGCCAGCGCGCCGCGAACGGGACAGAAATACAATGAGCAGTTCTTC.

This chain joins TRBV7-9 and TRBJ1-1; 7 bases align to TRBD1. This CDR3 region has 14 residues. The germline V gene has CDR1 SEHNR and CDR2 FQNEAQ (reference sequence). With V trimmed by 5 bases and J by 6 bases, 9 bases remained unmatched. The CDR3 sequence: CASSKQGREPEAFF. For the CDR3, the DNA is TGTGCCAGCAGCAAACAGGGGCGGGAGCCTGAAGCTTTCTTT.

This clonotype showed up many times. Written as DNA, the CDR3 is TGTGCCAGCAGTTTAGGAGGGGCACCGGAAGCTTTCTTT. Translation: CASSLGGAPEAFF. This chain uses TRBV28 with TRBJ1-1; weak D call: TRBD1 (5 bases). Trimming left V 2 bases short and J 8 bases short, with 12 bases between. Germline assignment: CDR1 MDHEN and CDR2 SYDVKM. The CDR3 length is 13 residues. Full variable domain (outside the CDR3, taken from reference TRBV28 and TRBJ1-1): DVKVTQSSRYLVKRTGEKVFLECVQDMDHENMFWYRQDPGLGLRLIYFSYDVKMKEKGDIPEGYSVSREKKERFSLILESASTNQTSMYLCASSLGGAPEAFFGQGTRLTVV.

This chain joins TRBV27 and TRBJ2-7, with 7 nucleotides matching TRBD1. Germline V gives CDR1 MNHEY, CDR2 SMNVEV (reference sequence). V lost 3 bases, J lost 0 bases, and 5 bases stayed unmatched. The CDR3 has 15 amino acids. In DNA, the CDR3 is TGTGCCAGCAGTTTCAAGGGGACAGCCTCCTACGAGCAGTACTTC. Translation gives CASSFKGTASYEQYF.

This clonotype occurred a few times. CDR3 loop: CASSFAFAGPLQGQQFF. The DNA of the CDR3 is TGTGCCAGCAGCTTTGCCTTCGCGGGACCACTCCAAGGGCAGCAGTTCTTC. V gene TRBV5-5 combines with J gene TRBJ2-1; possibly TRBD2 for D (6 bases). The V end lost 2 bases, the J end lost 11 bases, and 26 bases lay between the germline ends. In germline, CDR1 is SGHKS, CDR2 YYEKEE (reference sequence). The CDR3 spans 17 residues.

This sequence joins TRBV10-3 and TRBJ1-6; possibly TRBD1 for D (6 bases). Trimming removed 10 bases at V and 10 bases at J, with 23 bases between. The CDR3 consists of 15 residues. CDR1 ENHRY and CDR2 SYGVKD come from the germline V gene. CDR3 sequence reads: CATTNGGALGSPLHF. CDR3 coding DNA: TGTGCCACTACAAACGGGGGGGCCTTAGGATCACCCCTCCACTTT.

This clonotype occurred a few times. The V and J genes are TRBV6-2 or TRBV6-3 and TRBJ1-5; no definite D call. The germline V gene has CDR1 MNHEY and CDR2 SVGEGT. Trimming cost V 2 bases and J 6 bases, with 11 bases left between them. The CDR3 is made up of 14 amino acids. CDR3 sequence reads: CASSYVGNSQPQHF. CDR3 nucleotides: TGTGCCAGCAGTTACGTGGGAAACAGTCAGCCCCAGCATTTT.

In DNA form, the CDR3 reads TGTGCCAGCAGTCGGGACAGGGGGACCTATGGCTACACCTTC. As protein: CASSRDRGTYGYTF. The genes are TRBV12-3 or TRBV12-4 and TRBJ1-2; 11 bases are a match to TRBD1. J gave up 4 bases and V 5 bases, and 3 bases lay outside the gene matches. The CDR3 has 14 residues.

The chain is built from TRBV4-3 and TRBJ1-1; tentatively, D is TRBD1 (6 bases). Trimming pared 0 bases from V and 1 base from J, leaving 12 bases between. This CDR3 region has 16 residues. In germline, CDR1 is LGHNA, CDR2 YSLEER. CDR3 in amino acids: CASSQDSGTPNTEAFF. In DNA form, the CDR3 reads TGCGCCAGCAGCCAAGATAGTGGGACACCGAACACTGAAGCTTTCTTT.

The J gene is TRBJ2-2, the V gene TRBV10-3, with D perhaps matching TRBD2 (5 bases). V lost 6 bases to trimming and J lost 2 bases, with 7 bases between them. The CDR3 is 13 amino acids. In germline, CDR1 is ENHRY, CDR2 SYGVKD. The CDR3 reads CAISLANTGELFF. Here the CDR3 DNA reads TGTGCCATCAGCCTAGCTAACACCGGGGAGCTGTTTTTT.

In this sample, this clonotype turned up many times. This CDR3 is CASSWGQGVEGAEAFF. The CDR3 DNA reads as TGTGCCAGCAGTTGGGGACAGGGGGTTGAGGGGGCTGAAGCTTTCTTT. J is TRBJ1-1 and V is TRBV6-5; 11 bases fit TRBD1. Germline CDR1 MNHEY, CDR2 SVGAGI. The CDR3 has 16 residues. V lost 4 bases and J lost 6; bases outside the gene matches: 10.

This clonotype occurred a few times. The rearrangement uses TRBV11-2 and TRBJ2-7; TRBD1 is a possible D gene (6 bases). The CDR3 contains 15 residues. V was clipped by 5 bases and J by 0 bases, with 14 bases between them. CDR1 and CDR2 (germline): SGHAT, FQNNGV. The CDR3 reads CASSRTGRNSYEQYV. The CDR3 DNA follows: TGTGCCAGCAGCCGCACAGGGCGCAACTCCTACGAGCAGTACGTC.

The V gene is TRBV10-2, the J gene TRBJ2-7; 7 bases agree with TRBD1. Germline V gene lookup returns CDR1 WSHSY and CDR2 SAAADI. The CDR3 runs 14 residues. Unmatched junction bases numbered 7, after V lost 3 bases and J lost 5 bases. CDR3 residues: CASSDWTGQDEQYF. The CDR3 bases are TGCGCCAGCAGTGACTGGACAGGTCAGGACGAGCAGTACTTC.

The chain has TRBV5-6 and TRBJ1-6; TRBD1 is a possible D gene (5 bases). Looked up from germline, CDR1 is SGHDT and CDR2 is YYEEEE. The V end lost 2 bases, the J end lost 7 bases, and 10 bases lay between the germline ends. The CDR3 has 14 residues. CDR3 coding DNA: TGTGCCAGCAGCTTCCAGGGAGTCAATTCACCCCTCCACTTT. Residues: CASSFQGVNSPLHF.

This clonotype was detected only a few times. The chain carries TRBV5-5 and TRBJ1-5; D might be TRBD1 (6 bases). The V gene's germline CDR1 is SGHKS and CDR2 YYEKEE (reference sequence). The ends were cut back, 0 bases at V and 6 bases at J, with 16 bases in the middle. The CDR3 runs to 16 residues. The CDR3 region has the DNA TGTGCCAGCAGCTTGGCCATTTCACAGGGAGGTCAGCCCCAGCATTTT. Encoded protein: CASSLAISQGGQPQHF.